These 32 T cell receptor beta chains came from one sample sequenced in a study of blood T cell repertoires in COVID-19. TCRdb's table, derived via immunoSEQ multiplex PCR, lists solely in-frame clones and lacks some. Seen here are about 160,000 clones, more than 75% observed once, and the top ten hold about 5.6%. Specimen: peripheral blood. These receptors were taken from a woman aged 50 to 60 with COVID-19, enrolled during active disease.

The chain joins TRBV7-9 to TRBJ2-3, with 10 positions matching TRBD2. CDR1 and CDR2 (germline): SEHNR, FQNEAQ (reference sequence). V shed 7 bases and J 8 bases; nucleotides not matched to a gene: 9. The CDR3 extends over 14 amino acids. CDR3 amino acids: CASTPGTSAGTQYF. The CDR3 region has the DNA TGTGCCAGCACCCCCGGGACTAGCGCCGGTACGCAGTATTTT.

This chain uses TRBV28 with TRBJ2-1; 7 bases match TRBD1. There are 15 residues in the CDR3. V lost 4 bases to trimming and J lost 3 bases; unmatched junction nucleotides: 6. The germline gives CDR1 MDHEN, CDR2 SYDVKM. The CDR3 DNA reads as TGTGCCAGCAGTTCGACAGGGCTTAGCTACAATGAGCAGTTCTTC. It is translated as CASSSTGLSYNEQFF.

V usage is TRBV27 and J usage is TRBJ1-5, with TRBD1 matching 7 bases. The CDR3 is made up of 15 amino acids. Germline CDR1 and CDR2: MNHEY and SMNVEV (reference sequence). J gave up 0 bases and V 4 bases, and 3 bases lay outside the gene matches. The CDR3 DNA reads as TGTGCCAGCAGTTCACAGGGGTTTAGCAATCAGCCCCAGCATTTT. This sequence encodes CASSSQGFSNQPQHF.

This rearrangement joins TRBV3-1 (or the pseudogene TRBV3-2) to TRBJ2-1; 9 bases match TRBD2. CDR3 length equals 16 residues. Losses at the gene ends were 1 base for V and 5 bases for J; bases not matched to a gene: 6. Germline loops: CDR1 LGHDT, CDR2 YNNKEL (reference sequence). CDR3 sequence: CASSQVGGTSHNEQFF. CDR3 sequence (DNA): TGTGCCAGCAGCCAAGTGGGGGGGACTAGCCACAATGAGCAGTTCTTC.

The chain recombines TRBV4-2 with TRBJ2-5, with D possibly TRBD2 on 6 matching bases. Germline V lookup: CDR1 LGHNA, CDR2 YNFKEQ. The CDR3 is made up of 16 amino acids. V lost 4 bases and J lost 5, with 20 bases in between. This CDR3 reads CASSPFGSASSETQYF. The CDR3 DNA follows: TGTGCCAGCAGCCCGTTCGGGAGCGCCTCAAGTGAGACCCAGTACTTC.

The chain joins TRBV6-5 to TRBJ1-5, with 9 bases aligning to TRBD1. V shed 2 bases and J 6 bases; nucleotides not matched to a gene: 5. The length of the CDR3 is 15 residues. Per germline, CDR1 MNHEY and CDR2 SVGAGI. The CDR3 sequence: CASSYTRQGGQPQHF. The CDR3 DNA reads as TGTGCCAGCAGTTACACCAGACAGGGGGGTCAGCCCCAGCATTTT.

This rearrangement joins TRBV6-6 to TRBJ1-1; 7 bases agree with TRBD1. V was pared by 8 bases and J by 12 bases, with 6 bases of the junction left unmatched. There are 10 residues in the CDR3. Germline values: CDR1 MNHNY, CDR2 SVGAGI (reference sequence). The DNA of the CDR3 is TGTGCCAGCTTCTCAGGGGGGACTTTCTTT. Protein product: CASFSGGTFF.

This chain links TRBV7-9 with TRBJ1-5, with D unresolved. Germline loops: CDR1 SEHNR, CDR2 FQNEAQ (reference sequence). V lost 2 bases and J lost 6, with 11 bases in between. This CDR3 is built from 14 residues. CDR3 coding DNA: TGTGCCAGCAGCTTAAGCGGACCGGGTCAGCCCCAGCATTTT. Translated, it gives CASSLSGPGQPQHF.

This chain connects TRBV3-1 (or the pseudogene TRBV3-2) to TRBJ1-5; D gene unclear. This CDR3 has 16 amino acids. Germline-derived CDR1 and CDR2 are LGHDT and YNNKEL (reference sequence). Trimming took off 1 base at V and 0 bases at J, with 10 bases between the two ends. The CDR3: CASSQVGIRSNQPQHF. CDR3 sequence (DNA): TGTGCCAGCAGCCAAGTCGGGATCCGTAGCAATCAGCCCCAGCATTTT.

The J gene is TRBJ2-3, the V gene TRBV2, with D maybe TRBD2 (7 bases). Germline V gene data show CDR1 as SNHLY and CDR2 as FYNNEI. CDR3 size: 16 residues. Between the trimmed V and J ends, which lost 5 bases and 4 bases, there was a span of 19 bases. CDR3 DNA sequence: TGTGCCAGCAGTACCTCGGGGGGCGCGGATCCAGATACGCAGTATTTT. This encodes CASSTSGGADPDTQYF. Variable domain in full (rest from reference TRBV2 and TRBJ2-3): EPEVTQTPSHQVTQMGQEVILRCVPISNHLYFYWYRQILGQKVEFLVSFYNNEISEKSEIFDDQFSVERPDGSNFTLKIRSTKLEDSAMYFCASSTSGGADPDTQYFGPGTRLTVL.

The chain couples TRBV5-4 to TRBJ2-3; TRBD1 agrees at 9 bases. Trimming removed 3 bases from V and 4 bases from J; junction bases left unmatched: 6. CDR3 size: 15 residues. CDR1 and CDR2 from the germline V gene are SGHNT and YYREEE (reference sequence). Written as DNA, the CDR3 is TGTGCCAGCAGCTCTACAGGGGGCGCGGCAGATACGCAGTATTTT. It yields the protein CASSSTGGAADTQYF.

The rearrangement links TRBV9 to TRBJ2-1, with 8 bases identical to TRBD2. Per the germline V gene, CDR1 is SGDLS and CDR2 is YYNGEE. The J segment lost 6 bases and the V segment lost 3 bases, leaving 8 bases of the junction unmatched. The CDR3 is 15 residues long. The CDR3 nucleotides read TGTGCCAGCAGCGCCCGGGAGGGGTGGGGCAATGAGCAGTTCTTC. This gives the protein CASSAREGWGNEQFF.

In DNA form, the CDR3 reads TGTGCCAGCCGGTTGGTCTCCGGGTATGAGCAGTTCTTC. Residues: CASRLVSGYEQFF. The chain couples TRBV12-3 or TRBV12-4 to TRBJ2-1; D uncertain. The CDR3 is made up of 13 amino acids. The V end was cut by 8 bases, the J end by 8 bases, with 16 bases between.

The rearrangement uses TRBV7-3 and TRBJ2-2, with TRBD1 identical over 9 bases. The junction had 4 bases not matched to a gene; V was cut back by 5 bases and J by 0 bases. Germline CDR1 is SGHTA and CDR2 is FQGTGA. The CDR3 is 16 amino acids. In nucleotides, the CDR3 is TGTGCCAGCAGCCCGCGGACAGGGGCGAACACCGGGGAGCTGTTTTTT. It translates to CASSPRTGANTGELFF.

CDR3 in DNA: TGTGCCAGCAGCTTGACTGCTAGCAATCAGCCCCAGCATTTT. Amino acid sequence: CASSLTASNQPQHF. The chain recombines TRBV5-6 with TRBJ1-5; D gene ambiguous. This CDR3 has 14 residues. Germline V lookup: CDR1 SGHDT, CDR2 YYEEEE. V lost 1 base, J lost 0 bases, and 5 bases lay in between.

The J gene is TRBJ2-1, the V gene TRBV11-2; D is unresolved. This CDR3 is 16 amino acids long. The germline V and J ends were trimmed by 0 bases and 0 bases, with 9 bases remaining between them. CDR1 is SGHAT and CDR2 is FQNNGV in the germline V gene. The CDR3 protein is CASSLDLISSYNEQFF. The CDR3 DNA reads as TGTGCCAGCAGCTTAGATCTTATTAGCTCCTACAATGAGCAGTTCTTC. The whole variable domain, filled in from reference TRBV11-2 and TRBJ2-1, reads EAGVAQSPRYKIIEKRQSVAFWCNPISGHATLYWYQQILGQGPKLLIQFQNNGVVDDSQLPKDRFSAERLKGVDSTLKIQPAKLEDSAVYLCASSLDLISSYNEQFFGPGTRLTVL.

The V call is TRBV7-9, the J call TRBJ1-2; D may be TRBD1 (5 bases). Germline CDR1 reads SEHNR; CDR2 reads FQNEAQ (reference sequence). Trimming removed 1 base at V and 1 base at J, with 13 bases between. This CDR3 comprises 16 residues. The CDR3 protein is CASSLGGREGNYGYTF. CDR3 DNA sequence: TGTGCCAGCAGCTTAGGAGGCAGGGAGGGTAACTATGGCTACACCTTC.

The chain links TRBV4-1 to TRBJ1-1; possibly TRBD1 for D (5 bases). CDR1 and CDR2 from the germline V gene are MGHRA and YSYEKL. V lost 4 bases and J lost 5, with 11 bases in between. The CDR3 length is 13 residues. CDR3 bases: TGCGCCAGCAGCCTAGACAGATCGACTGAAGCTTTCTTT. Protein sequence: CASSLDRSTEAFF.

The J gene is TRBJ2-7, the V gene TRBV2; 7 positions match TRBD1. Looked up from germline, CDR1 is SNHLY and CDR2 is FYNNEI. Trimming at V came to 4 bases and at J to 3 bases, leaving 0 bases not matched to a gene. This CDR3 comprises 12 residues. CDR3 sequence: CASSGTGYEQYF. The CDR3 nucleotides read TGTGCCAGCAGTGGGACAGGCTACGAGCAGTACTTC.

The chain links TRBV4-3 to TRBJ1-5; 8 bases agree with TRBD1. The CDR3 sequence is 14 residues long. The J segment lost 6 bases and the V segment lost 3 bases, leaving 4 bases of the junction unmatched. The germline CDR1 and CDR2 sequences are LGHNA and YSLEER. CDR3 DNA sequence: TGCGCCAGCAGCCAGTGGACAGGGCTTCAGCCCCAGCATTTT. The encoded protein is CASSQWTGLQPQHF.

This chain uses TRBV30 with TRBJ1-4, with unresolved D. Germline CDR1 is GTSNPN and CDR2 is SVGIG (reference sequence). The length of the CDR3 is 15 residues. V was shortened by 4 bases and J by 2 bases, with 14 bases between the two germline ends. DNA of the CDR3: TGTGCCTGGAAAGATCTCGGAGGGACTAATGAAAAACTGTTTTTT. Amino acids: CAWKDLGGTNEKLFF.

A single count supports this clone. J is TRBJ2-5 and V is TRBV2, with 10 bases lining up with TRBD2. The CDR3 consists of 16 residues. After removal of 3 bases from V and 4 bases from J, the junction contained 8 bases not matched to a gene. Looked up from germline, CDR1 is SNHLY and CDR2 is FYNNEI. CDR3 sequence: CASSDGGLADLETQYF. The CDR3 DNA sequence: TGTGCCAGCAGTGACGGAGGACTAGCGGACCTAGAGACCCAGTACTTC.

This chain links TRBV5-1 with TRBJ2-7; perhaps TRBD2 as D (6 bases). V lost 0 bases to trimming and J lost 6 bases, with 19 bases between them. This CDR3 region has 16 residues. From germline, CDR1 is SGHRS and CDR2 YFSETQ. The CDR3 loop is CASSLAMSRPGGEQYF. The CDR3 bases are TGCGCCAGCAGCTTGGCCATGAGCCGTCCCGGGGGCGAGCAGTACTTC. Looking up the rest from reference TRBV5-1 and TRBJ2-7 gives the full variable domain: KAGVTQTPRYLIKTRGQQVTLSCSPISGHRSVSWYQQTPGQGLQFLFEYFSETQRNKGNFPGRFSGRQFSNSRSEMNVSTLELGDSALYLCASSLAMSRPGGEQYFGPGTRLTVT.

The chain carries TRBV6-1 and TRBJ2-7; TRBD1 matches at 7 bases. The CDR3 has 15 amino acids. Germline V lookup: CDR1 MNHNS, CDR2 SASEGT. V lost 2 bases and J lost 0; bases outside the gene matches: 4. CDR3 DNA sequence: TGTGCCAGCAGTGAACAAGGGGACAGCTCCTACGAGCAGTACTTC. It yields the protein CASSEQGDSSYEQYF.

This chain joins TRBV10-2 and TRBJ2-2; TRBD1 matches at 7 bases. CDR3 size: 18 residues. J gave up 4 bases and V 3 bases, and 14 bases lay outside the gene matches. Germline V gives CDR1 WSHSY, CDR2 SAAADI. The CDR3 loop is CASSDLTGLGRGTGELFF. Written as DNA, the CDR3 is TGCGCCAGCAGTGACCTGACAGGGCTTGGGCGAGGCACCGGGGAGCTGTTTTTT.

The J gene is TRBJ1-1, the V gene TRBV29-1, with unresolved D. Between the trimmed V and J ends, which lost 2 bases and 4 bases, there was a span of 11 bases. The CDR3 sequence is 13 residues long. Per the germline V gene, CDR1 is SQVTM and CDR2 is ANQGSEA. The CDR3 region has the DNA TGCAGCGTTGAATTGCAATTCGGCACTGAAGCTTTCTTT. Protein: CSVELQFGTEAFF.

Turning to this clone: Other DNA sequences within the sample encode an identical CDR3. The rearrangement joins TRBV19 to TRBJ2-7; the D gene is possibly TRBD1 (6 bases). The germline V gene has CDR1 LNHDA and CDR2 SQIVND (reference sequence). The V gene lost 3 bases and the J gene lost 0 bases, with 9 bases spanning the gap. The CDR3 has 14 residues. The CDR3 sequence is CASSITGSSYEQYF. The CDR3 nucleotides read TGTGCCAGTAGTATCACAGGGAGCTCCTACGAGCAGTACTTC. The whole variable domain, filled in from reference TRBV19 and TRBJ2-7, reads DGGITQSPKYLFRKEGQNVTLSCEQNLNHDAMYWYRQDPGQGLRLIYYSQIVNDFQKGDIAEGYSVSREKKESFPLTVTSAQKNPTAFYLCASSITGSSYEQYFGPGTRLTVT.

In its sample, this clone was seen a few times. The V gene is TRBV27, the J gene TRBJ1-6, with D unclear. V shed 8 bases and J shed 0 bases, with 2 bases lying between them. Germline CDR1 reads MNHEY; CDR2 reads SMNVEV (reference sequence). The CDR3 loop spans 12 amino acids. DNA of the CDR3: TGTGCCAGCCACTCCTATAATTCACCCCTCCACTTT. Translating it yields CASHSYNSPLHF.

The chain is built from TRBV7-3 and TRBJ2-1; the match to TRBD2 covers 8 bases. J was trimmed by 4 bases and V by 0 bases; bases with no gene match: 5. The CDR3 length is 16 residues. Germline V gene sequence: CDR1 SGHTA, CDR2 FQGTGA. CDR3 DNA sequence: TGTGCCAGCAGCTTAACCGGCACTAGCGGATACAATGAGCAGTTCTTC. This sequence encodes CASSLTGTSGYNEQFF.

The chain joins TRBV11-3 to TRBJ2-3; TRBD2 might be the D (6 bases). V lost 5 bases, J lost 2 bases, and 26 bases lay in between. This CDR3 is 19 amino acids long. The germline V gene encodes CDR1 SGHNT and CDR2 YENEEA. The CDR3 sequence: CASSSPGLLGEWHTDTQYF. The CDR3, as DNA: TGTGCCAGCAGCAGCCCGGGACTCCTTGGAGAATGGCACACAGATACGCAGTATTTT. Full variable domain (remainder filled in from reference TRBV11-3 and TRBJ2-3): EAGVVQSPRYKIIEKKQPVAFWCNPISGHNTLYWYLQNLGQGPELLIRYENEEAVDDSQLPKDRFSAERLKGVDSTLKIQPAELGDSAVYLCASSSPGLLGEWHTDTQYFGPGTRLTVL.

This clone appeared a few times. This chain uses TRBV28 with TRBJ2-3, with D perhaps TRBD2 (7 bases). The germline CDR1 and CDR2 sequences are MDHEN and SYDVKM. The length of the CDR3 is 13 residues. With 9 bases removed from V and 1 base from J, the gap between germline ends came to 11 bases. CDR3 amino acids: CASGGAGTDTQYF. CDR3 bases: TGTGCCAGTGGGGGGGCAGGCACAGATACGCAGTATTTT.

V and J are TRBV14 and TRBJ2-1; 12 bases map to TRBD2. The germline gives CDR1 SGHDN, CDR2 FVKESK. V gave up 1 base and J gave up 7 bases; unmatched junction bases: 20. This CDR3 has 21 amino acids. DNA for the CDR3: TGTGCCAGCAGCCAAGCAGGGCAACCCGGCGGACTAGCGGGGTTGCGGAATGAGCAGTTCTTC. This translates into CASSQAGQPGGLAGLRNEQFF.